This T cell receptor (beta chain) derives from a study of technical replicates of blood from a few donors. Only in-frame clones appear in the TCRdb table, and some are missing; sequencing was by immunoSEQ multiplex PCR. The sample holds tens of thousands of clones; approximately 96% are singletons and the top ten take roughly 0.36%. The clonotype originates from a human donor in good health. The sample comprised T cells isolated from PBMCs.

Written as DNA, the CDR3 is TGTGCCAGCAGTTTAAGGACAGGGGGCGTCGGCACCGGGGAGCTGTTTTTT. Translated: CASSLRTGGVGTGELFF. This chain uses TRBV27 with TRBJ2-2; 11 bases match TRBD1. The CDR3 sequence is 17 residues long. The V and J ends lost 2 bases and 4 bases, in that order; junction bases with no gene match: 6. Germline V gene sequence: CDR1 MNHEY, CDR2 SMNVEV (reference sequence).